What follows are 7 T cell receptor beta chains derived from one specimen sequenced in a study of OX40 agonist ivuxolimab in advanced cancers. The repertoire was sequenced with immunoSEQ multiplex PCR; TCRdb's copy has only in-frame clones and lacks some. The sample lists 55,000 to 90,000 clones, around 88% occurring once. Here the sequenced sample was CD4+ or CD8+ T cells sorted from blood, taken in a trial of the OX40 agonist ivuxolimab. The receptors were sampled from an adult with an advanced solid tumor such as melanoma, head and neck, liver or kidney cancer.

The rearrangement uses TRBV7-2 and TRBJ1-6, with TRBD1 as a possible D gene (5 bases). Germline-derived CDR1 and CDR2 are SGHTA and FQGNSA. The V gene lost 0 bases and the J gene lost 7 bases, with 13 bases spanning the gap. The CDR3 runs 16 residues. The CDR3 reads CASSLAGPIGNSPLHF. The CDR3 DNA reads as TGTGCCAGCAGCTTAGCGGGACCGATCGGAAATTCACCCCTCCACTTT.

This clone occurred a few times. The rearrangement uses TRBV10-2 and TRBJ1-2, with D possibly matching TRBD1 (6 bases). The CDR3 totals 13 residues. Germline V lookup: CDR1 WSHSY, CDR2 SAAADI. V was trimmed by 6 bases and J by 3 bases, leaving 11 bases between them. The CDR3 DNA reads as TGCGCCAGCAGACCGGACAGAGACTATGGCTACACCTTC. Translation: CASRPDRDYGYTF.

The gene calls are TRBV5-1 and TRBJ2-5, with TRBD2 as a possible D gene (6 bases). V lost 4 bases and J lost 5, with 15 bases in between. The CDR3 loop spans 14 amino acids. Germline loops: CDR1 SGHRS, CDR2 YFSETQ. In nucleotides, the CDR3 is TGCGCCAGCAGCAGAGAGGAGGGGTGGGAGACCCAGTACTTC. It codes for CASSREEGWETQYF.

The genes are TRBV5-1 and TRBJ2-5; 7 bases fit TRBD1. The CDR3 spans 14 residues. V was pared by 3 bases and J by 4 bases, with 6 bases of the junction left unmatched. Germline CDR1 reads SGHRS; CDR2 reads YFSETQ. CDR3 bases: TGCGCCAGCAGCTCCGACAGGGCAGGAGAGACCCAGTACTTC. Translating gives CASSSDRAGETQYF.

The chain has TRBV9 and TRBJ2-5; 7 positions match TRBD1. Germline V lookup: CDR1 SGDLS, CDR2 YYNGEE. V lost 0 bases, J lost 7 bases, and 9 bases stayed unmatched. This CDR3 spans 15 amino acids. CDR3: CASSVEATGVTTQYF. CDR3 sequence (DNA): TGTGCCAGCAGCGTAGAAGCTACAGGGGTGACGACCCAGTACTTC.

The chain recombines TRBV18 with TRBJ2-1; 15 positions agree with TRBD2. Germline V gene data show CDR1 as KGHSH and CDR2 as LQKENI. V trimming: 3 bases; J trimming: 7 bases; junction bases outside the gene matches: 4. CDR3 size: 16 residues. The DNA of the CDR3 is TGTGCCAGCTCACCCACCGGGACTAGCGGGGGGAATGAGCAGTTCTTC. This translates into CASSPTGTSGGNEQFF.

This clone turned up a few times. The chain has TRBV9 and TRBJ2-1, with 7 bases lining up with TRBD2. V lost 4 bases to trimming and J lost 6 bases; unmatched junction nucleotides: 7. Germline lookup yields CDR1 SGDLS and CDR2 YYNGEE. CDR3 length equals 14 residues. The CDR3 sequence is CASSPIGGSNEQFF. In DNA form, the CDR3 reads TGTGCCAGCAGCCCAATCGGCGGGAGCAATGAGCAGTTCTTC.